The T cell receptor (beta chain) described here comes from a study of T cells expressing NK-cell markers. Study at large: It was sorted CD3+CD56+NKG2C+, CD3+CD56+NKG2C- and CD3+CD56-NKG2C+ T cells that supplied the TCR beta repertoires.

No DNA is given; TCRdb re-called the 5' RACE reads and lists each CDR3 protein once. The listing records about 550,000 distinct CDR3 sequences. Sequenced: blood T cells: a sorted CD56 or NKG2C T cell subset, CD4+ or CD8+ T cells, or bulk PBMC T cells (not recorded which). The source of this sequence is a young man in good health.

This CDR3 is CASSLDGLSGELFF. This rearrangement joins TRBV12-3 or TRBV12-4 to TRBJ2-2. This CDR3 contains 14 residues.